Listed here are 24 T cell receptor beta chains from one sample, sequenced in a study of blood T cell repertoires in COVID-19. Generated by immunoSEQ multiplex PCR, the TCRdb table keeps only in-frame clones and is missing some. This sample carries around 300,000 clones, 88% of them seen once, and the ten largest clones take roughly 4%. The specimen sequenced was peripheral blood. These receptor sequences come from a woman aged 50 to 60 with active or convalescent COVID-19.

The chain couples TRBV4-2 to TRBJ1-1; 11 bases map to TRBD1. Germline assignment: CDR1 LGHNA and CDR2 YNFKEQ. This CDR3 region has 15 residues. J gave up 5 bases and V 3 bases, and 5 bases lay outside the gene matches. The CDR3 is CASSQAGTGGTEAFF. The CDR3 bases are TGTGCCAGCAGCCAGGCCGGGACAGGGGGGACTGAAGCTTTCTTT.

The chain uses TRBV18 and TRBJ1-5; perhaps TRBD1 as D (6 bases). Per germline, CDR1 KGHSH and CDR2 LQKENI. This CDR3 spans 14 amino acids. The V and J ends lost 3 bases and 5 bases respectively, with 11 bases between them. Here the CDR3 reads CASSPGRTDQPQHF. The CDR3 bases are TGTGCCAGCTCACCGGGGCGGACAGATCAGCCCCAGCATTTT.

This clone was seen only a few times. The chain carries TRBV5-4 and TRBJ1-6; 8 nucleotides match TRBD1. The ends lost 3 bases at V and 10 bases at J; junction bases unmatched: 9. CDR1 and CDR2 (germline): SGHNT, YYREEE (reference sequence). CDR3 length: 15 residues. CDR3 nucleotides: TGTGCCAGCAGCTCGGAAACAGGGGGAGCATCACCCCTCCACTTT. Translation gives CASSSETGGASPLHF.

The CDR3 coding sequence is TGTGCCAGCAGTTACGTGACGGACTATAGCAATCAGCCCCAGCATTTT. Translating it yields CASSYVTDYSNQPQHF. The chain has TRBV6-6 and TRBJ1-5; D remains unclear. Germline lookup yields CDR1 MNHNY and CDR2 SVGAGI (reference sequence). V dropped 2 bases and J dropped 0 bases, with 11 bases sitting between them. CDR3 size: 16 residues.

This chain links TRBV11-2 with TRBJ2-5; TRBD2 aligns across 9 bases. Per germline, CDR1 SGHAT and CDR2 FQNNGV. The CDR3 contains 15 residues. Trimming took 1 base from V and 1 from J; bases not matched to a gene: 1. Here the CDR3 DNA reads TGTGCCAGCAGCTTAGGGGGACTAGCCCAAGAGACCCAGTACTTC. It codes for CASSLGGLAQETQYF.

V usage is TRBV9 and J usage is TRBJ1-6, with TRBD1 matching over 9 bases. From germline, CDR1 is SGDLS and CDR2 YYNGEE. The V and J ends lost 3 bases and 4 bases, in that order; junction bases with no gene match: 2. The CDR3 is 15 residues long. CDR3: CASSAGTGYNSPLHF. The CDR3 DNA sequence: TGTGCCAGCAGCGCCGGGACAGGGTATAATTCACCCCTCCACTTT.

The chain combines TRBV2 with TRBJ2-4, with 10 bases aligning to TRBD1. The CDR3 loop spans 16 amino acids. V gave up 6 bases and J gave up 1 base; unmatched junction bases: 6. Germline CDR1 reads SNHLY; CDR2 reads FYNNEI. CDR3: CASSRDRGMAKNIQYF. For the CDR3, the DNA is TGTGCCAGCAGCCGGGACAGGGGAATGGCCAAAAACATTCAGTACTTC.

The CDR3 DNA reads as TGTGCCAGCAGCTTATGGGAGGGGACCGATACGCAGTATTTT. Translating gives CASSLWEGTDTQYF. The rearrangement joins TRBV11-2 to TRBJ2-3; 7 bases map to TRBD2. CDR3 length: 14 residues. The V segment lost 2 bases and the J segment 6 bases; nucleotides outside the gene matches: 5. CDR1 is SGHAT, CDR2 FQNNGV, per germline.

The rearrangement uses TRBV7-3 and TRBJ1-2, with unresolved D. CDR3 length: 13 amino acids. Germline V gene data show CDR1 as SGHTA and CDR2 as FQGTGA. V was trimmed by 2 bases and J by 7 bases, leaving 11 bases between them. DNA for the CDR3: TGTGCCAGCAGCTTATTAGGAGGTGGTGGCTACACCTTC. Its translation: CASSLLGGGGYTF.

The chain has TRBV7-6 and TRBJ1-1; unclear D gene. V was cut by 0 bases and J by 1 base, with 12 bases left in between. The CDR3 runs 16 residues. Germline CDR1 reads SGHVS; CDR2 reads FNYEAQ. CDR3 amino acids: CASSLASNKKNTEAFF. In nucleotides, the CDR3 is TGTGCCAGCAGCTTAGCCTCCAACAAGAAGAACACTGAAGCTTTCTTT.

In DNA form, the CDR3 reads TGTGCCAGCTATAAACAGGGCCAAGAGACCCAGTACTTC. It specifies CASYKQGQETQYF. The genes are TRBV5-6 and TRBJ2-5; D may be TRBD1 (6 bases). Between the trimmed V and J ends, which lost 7 bases and 1 base, there was a span of 11 bases. The V gene's germline CDR1 is SGHDT and CDR2 YYEEEE. CDR3 length: 13 residues.

The CDR3 region is CASSPLLADYNEQFF. CDR3 nucleotide sequence: TGTGCCAGCTCACCATTACTAGCAGACTACAATGAGCAGTTCTTC. The chain combines TRBV18 with TRBJ2-1, with TRBD2 as a possible D gene (6 bases). V lost 2 bases, J lost 3 bases, and 11 bases lay in between. The CDR3 consists of 15 residues. CDR1 and CDR2 (germline): KGHSH, LQKENI.

With regard to this clone: The same CDR3 is also encoded by other DNA sequences in this sample. V usage is TRBV24-1 and J usage is TRBJ1-2; D is ambiguous. The CDR3 contains 11 residues. CDR1 is KGHDR and CDR2 is SFDVKD in the germline V gene. Trimming took 4 bases from V and 5 from J, leaving 4 bases between them. CDR3 region: CATSDGYGYTF. The CDR3 bases are TGTGCCACCAGTGACGGGTATGGCTACACCTTC.

The chain is built from TRBV28 and TRBJ1-5; 8 bases are a match to TRBD1. The germline V gene encodes CDR1 MDHEN and CDR2 SYDVKM. The CDR3 consists of 15 residues. Trimming removed 4 bases from V and 4 bases from J; junction bases left unmatched: 6. The CDR3 region has the DNA TGTGCCAGCAGTTCCAGGGGGCTAGGTAATCAGCCCCAGCATTTT. This codes for CASSSRGLGNQPQHF.

The genes are TRBV11-2 and TRBJ2-7, with TRBD2 as a possible D gene (6 bases). Germline loops: CDR1 SGHAT, CDR2 FQNNGV. Trimming stripped 6 bases from V and 6 bases from J, with 12 bases between. The CDR3 sequence is 12 residues long. The CDR3 DNA reads as TGTGCCAGCAGGCAAAGCGGGCGCGAGCAGTACTTC. Protein product: CASRQSGREQYF.

V usage is TRBV6-5 and J usage is TRBJ1-5; D is perhaps TRBD1 (6 bases). The ends were cut back, 5 bases at V and 6 bases at J, with 11 bases in the middle. The CDR3 consists of 13 residues. Germline-derived CDR1 and CDR2 are MNHEY and SVGAGI. The CDR3 here is CASSPGEAQPQHF. In DNA, the CDR3 is TGTGCCAGCAGTCCAGGGGAAGCTCAGCCCCAGCATTTT.

The V call is TRBV7-2, the J call TRBJ2-7; D is perhaps TRBD2 (6 bases). V lost 8 bases to trimming and J lost 2 bases, with 19 bases between them. This CDR3 has 15 amino acids. CDR1 is SGHTA and CDR2 is FQGNSA in the germline V gene. CDR3 protein: CASSARSSGPYEQYF. CDR3 in DNA: TGTGCCAGCTCCGCCCGGAGTAGCGGCCCCTACGAGCAGTACTTC.

The chain couples TRBV29-1 to TRBJ1-2, with 8 bases lining up with TRBD1. The trim removed 1 base at V and 8 bases at J, leaving 6 bases unmatched. CDR1 and CDR2 from the germline V gene are SQVTM and ANQGSEA. The CDR3 consists of 13 residues. In nucleotides, the CDR3 is TGCAGCGTTGAAGGCTCGACAGGGGAAGGCTACACCTTC. It encodes CSVEGSTGEGYTF.

This chain connects TRBV4-3 to TRBJ2-7; possibly TRBD1 for D (5 bases). The CDR3 spans 15 residues. The ends were cut back, 0 bases at V and 4 bases at J, with 13 bases in the middle. The germline gives CDR1 LGHNA, CDR2 YSLEER. The CDR3 is CASSQEKGLGYEQYF. CDR3 DNA: TGCGCCAGCAGCCAAGAAAAGGGGCTGGGGTACGAGCAGTACTTC.

The rearrangement links TRBV4-2 to TRBJ1-1; TRBD1 might be the D (5 bases). The germline V gene has CDR1 LGHNA and CDR2 YNFKEQ. Trimming stripped 0 bases from V and 2 bases from J, with 7 bases between. This CDR3 is 14 amino acids long. CDR3 sequence (DNA): TGTGCCAGCAGCCAAGACAGGGCTAACACTGAAGCTTTCTTT. This gives the protein CASSQDRANTEAFF.

The rearrangement uses TRBV19 and TRBJ2-3; D not resolved. V lost 3 bases and J 1 base, leaving 11 bases between the germline ends. Germline V gene lookup returns CDR1 LNHDA and CDR2 SQIVND (reference sequence). The CDR3 spans 15 residues. The CDR3 sequence is CASSIRLTGTDTQYF. CDR3 nucleotide sequence: TGTGCCAGTAGTATTCGACTCACCGGCACAGATACGCAGTATTTT.

This chain connects TRBV4-2 to TRBJ2-4, with D possibly TRBD1 on 6 matching bases. Germline assignment: CDR1 LGHNA and CDR2 YNFKEQ. This CDR3 is built from 16 residues. The germline V and J ends were trimmed by 1 base and 2 bases, with 12 bases remaining between them. CDR3 sequence (DNA): TGTGCCAGCAGCCAAGCTCGGACAGTAACCAAAAACATTCAGTACTTC. This sequence encodes CASSQARTVTKNIQYF.

This chain joins TRBV28 and TRBJ1-2, with 8 bases identical to TRBD1. The CDR3 loop spans 13 amino acids. With 5 bases clipped from V and 8 bases from J, the junction kept 7 bases outside the gene matches. The germline V gene has CDR1 MDHEN and CDR2 SYDVKM. DNA of the CDR3: TGTGCCAGCAGTACCGGACAGGGATGGGGCTACACCTTC. Translated, it gives CASSTGQGWGYTF.

This clone was counted between two and nine times. V is TRBV9 and J is TRBJ2-2, with D perhaps TRBD2 (6 bases). There are 15 residues in the CDR3. V was pared by 6 bases and J by 1 base, with 13 bases between. CDR1 SGDLS and CDR2 YYNGEE come from the germline V gene. This CDR3 is CASTRLVQNTGELFF. DNA for the CDR3: TGTGCCAGCACCCGACTAGTGCAGAACACCGGGGAGCTGTTTTTT. The variable domain in full, completed from reference TRBV9 and TRBJ2-2, reads DSGVTQTPKHLITATGQRVTLRCSPRSGDLSVYWYQQSLDQGLQFLIQYYNGEERAKGNILERFSAQQFPDLHSELNLSSLELGDSALYFCASTRLVQNTGELFFGEGSRLTVL.